The 20 T cell receptor beta chains below all came from one sample that was sequenced in a study of shared clonotypes between healthy human individuals. Terminally differentiated effector memory CD45RA+ cells were excluded from the naive CD8 cells, which were CD45RO-negative and positively selected for CCR7. Produced via immunoSEQ multiplex PCR; TCRdb's table is partial and in-frame only. Of about 2 million clones listed, approximately 94% are singletons. Sequences were obtained from naive CD8+ T cells sorted from blood. These receptors came from a man aged 18 to 35 in good health.

This clone was counted between two and nine times. The V and J genes are TRBV19 and TRBJ1-2; 7 nucleotides align to TRBD1. Germline values: CDR1 LNHDA, CDR2 SQIVND (reference sequence). V was clipped by 7 bases and J by 4 bases; unmatched bases: 9. The length of the CDR3 is 14 residues. The CDR3 reads CASIGPGQSYGYTF. The CDR3 region has the DNA TGTGCCAGTATCGGGCCGGGACAGTCCTATGGCTACACCTTC.

The gene calls are TRBV29-1 and TRBJ2-7; TRBD2 matches at 8 bases. After removal of 4 bases from V and 3 bases from J, the junction contained 5 bases not matched to a gene. This CDR3 region has 13 residues. Germline CDR1 reads SQVTM; CDR2 reads ANQGSEA. CDR3 residues: CSVATSEYYEQYF. The CDR3 bases are TGCAGCGTTGCGACTAGCGAATACTACGAGCAGTACTTC.

The chain combines TRBV5-1 with TRBJ2-4, with D possibly matching TRBD2 (6 bases). The CDR3 has 15 amino acids. V was cut by 4 bases and J by 6 bases, with 17 bases left in between. The germline gives CDR1 SGHRS, CDR2 YFSETQ. Here the CDR3 reads CASSPEGGGLNIQYF. In nucleotides, the CDR3 is TGCGCCAGCAGCCCGGAGGGAGGTGGATTAAACATTCAGTACTTC.

The rearrangement joins TRBV7-9 to TRBJ2-2; 9 bases match TRBD1. The CDR3 is made up of 14 amino acids. J lost 7 bases, V lost 4 bases, and 4 bases had no gene match. CDR1 is SEHNR, CDR2 FQNEAQ, per germline (reference sequence). Here the CDR3 DNA reads TGTGCCAGCAGCTCCGGACAGGGGAACGGGGAGCTGTTTTTT. Translating it yields CASSSGQGNGELFF.

The V and J genes are TRBV9 and TRBJ2-3, with 10 bases identical to TRBD2. The CDR3 totals 15 residues. Trimming cost V 4 bases and J 4 bases; bases outside gene matches: 6. CDR1 and CDR2 (germline): SGDLS, YYNGEE. CDR3 nucleotides: TGTGCCAGCAGCCAATCCGGGACTAGCGCAGATACGCAGTATTTT. It yields the protein CASSQSGTSADTQYF. Combining the CDR3 with reference TRBV9 and TRBJ2-3 gives the whole variable domain DSGVTQTPKHLITATGQRVTLRCSPRSGDLSVYWYQQSLDQGLQFLIQYYNGEERAKGNILERFSAQQFPDLHSELNLSSLELGDSALYFCASSQSGTSADTQYFGPGTRLTVL.

The gene calls are TRBV4-1 and TRBJ1-3; D gene uncertain. CDR1 is MGHRA and CDR2 is YSYEKL in the germline V gene. Between the trimmed V and J ends, which lost 0 bases and 0 bases, there was a span of 6 bases. This CDR3 comprises 15 residues. The CDR3 DNA is TGCGCCAGCAGCCAAGACAGGTTCTCTGGAAACACCATATATTTT. Encoded protein: CASSQDRFSGNTIYF.

The chain employs TRBV4-1 and TRBJ1-2; 7 positions match TRBD1. Germline assignment: CDR1 MGHRA and CDR2 YSYEKL. The CDR3 sequence is 15 residues long. Germline trimming cut 0 bases from V and 0 bases from J; bases unmatched to any gene: 1. This CDR3 is CASSQDTGANYGYTF. Written as DNA, the CDR3 is TGCGCCAGCAGCCAAGATACAGGGGCTAACTATGGCTACACCTTC.

This clone was detected a few times. The chain links TRBV4-1 to TRBJ1-5; no reliable D call. This CDR3 is built from 16 residues. Between the trimmed V and J ends, which lost 2 bases and 7 bases, there was a span of 18 bases. The germline V gene has CDR1 MGHRA and CDR2 YSYEKL. CDR3 in amino acids: CASSQWPTTEGQPQHF. CDR3 DNA: TGCGCCAGCAGCCAATGGCCGACAACCGAGGGACAGCCCCAGCATTTT.

A remark on this clone: Other DNA sequences from this sample encode an identical CDR3 as well. The V call is TRBV19, the J call TRBJ1-1, with 7 bases matching TRBD1. The CDR3 is 12 residues long. Germline CDR1 reads LNHDA; CDR2 reads SQIVND (reference sequence). The V segment lost 11 bases and the J segment 4 bases; nucleotides outside the gene matches: 7. CDR3 region: CASREGATEAFF. CDR3 bases: TGTGCCTCCAGGGAGGGGGCCACTGAAGCTTTCTTT.

J is TRBJ2-7 and V is TRBV6-1; 8 bases align to TRBD1. CDR1 MNHNS and CDR2 SASEGT come from the germline V gene. This CDR3 has 15 amino acids. V lost 4 bases to trimming and J lost 6 bases; unmatched junction nucleotides: 11. Written as DNA, the CDR3 is TGTGCCAGCAGTGCCCTCGGGACAGGTCGAATCGAGCAGTACTTC. Translation gives CASSALGTGRIEQYF.

The chain couples TRBV15 to TRBJ2-5; D is ambiguous. Germline V CDR1 and CDR2: LNHNV, YYDKDF (reference sequence). Trimming stripped 0 bases from V and 5 bases from J, with 7 bases between. This CDR3 region has 13 residues. The DNA of the CDR3 is TGTGCCACCAGCAGAGAGGCCCTGGAGACCCAGTACTTC. This encodes CATSREALETQYF. The full variable domain, its missing parts supplied by reference TRBV15 and TRBJ2-5, is DAMVIQNPRYQVTQFGKPVTLSCSQTLNHNVMYWYQQKSSQAPKLLFHYYDKDFNNEADTPDNFQSRRPNTSFCFLDIRSPGLGDTAMYLCATSREALETQYFGPGTRLLVL.

The chain carries TRBV6-6 and TRBJ2-3, with 7 bases that match TRBD2. Trimming took 6 bases from V and 4 from J; bases not matched to a gene: 4. Germline V gives CDR1 MNHNY, CDR2 SVGAGI (reference sequence). This CDR3 contains 13 residues. CDR3 DNA: TGTGCCAGCAGCCGACTAGCATCAGATACGCAGTATTTT. This translates into CASSRLASDTQYF.

This rearrangement joins TRBV6-5 to TRBJ1-2; tentative D call: TRBD1 (6 bases). Trimming pared 4 bases from V and 3 bases from J, leaving 12 bases between. From germline, CDR1 is MNHEY and CDR2 SVGAGI. The CDR3 is made up of 14 amino acids. The chain's CDR3 is CASSSGEWDYGYTF. The DNA of the CDR3 is TGTGCCAGCAGTTCAGGGGAGTGGGACTATGGCTACACCTTC.

In DNA form, the CDR3 reads TGTGCCAGCAGCTCGCCGGTCCAGACCCTCTATGGCTACACCTTC. Its protein product is CASSSPVQTLYGYTF. This chain joins TRBV7-9 and TRBJ1-2; D call uncertain. CDR1 SEHNR and CDR2 FQNEAQ come from the germline V gene (reference sequence). The V end was cut by 4 bases, the J end by 4 bases, with 16 bases between. This CDR3 has 15 residues.

Concerning this clone: This sample also contains other DNA sequences that code for the same CDR3. The chain combines TRBV6-5 with TRBJ2-3; 9 bases match TRBD2. V was pared by 2 bases and J by 2 bases, with 2 bases of the junction left unmatched. The CDR3 spans 15 residues. CDR1 is MNHEY, CDR2 SVGAGI, per germline. CDR3: CASSYGGGATDTQYF. In nucleotides, the CDR3 is TGTGCCAGCAGTTACGGCGGGGGGGCCACAGATACGCAGTATTTT.

CDR3 protein: CASSLEDTGELFF. The CDR3 nucleotides read TGTGCCAGCAGTCTGGAGGACACCGGGGAGCTGTTTTTT. The chain combines TRBV27 with TRBJ2-2; D possibly corresponds to TRBD2 (5 bases). V was pared by 5 bases and J by 3 bases, with 7 bases between. CDR1 is MNHEY and CDR2 is SMNVEV in the germline V gene (reference sequence). The CDR3 is 13 residues long.

Written as DNA, the CDR3 is TGCGCCAGCAGCCAAGATGTAGGTCTAGCGGGAGGGCATCGGGACATTCAGTACTTC. It is translated as CASSQDVGLAGGHRDIQYF. The chain combines TRBV4-3 with TRBJ2-4; the match to TRBD2 covers 12 bases. This CDR3 comprises 19 residues. Germline CDR1 LGHNA, CDR2 YSLEER. V lost 0 bases to trimming and J lost 8 bases; unmatched junction nucleotides: 14.

The CDR3 DNA reads as TGTGCCAGCAGCTTAAGTCGCGATTACCTTCAAGAGACCCAGTACTTC. It is translated as CASSLSRDYLQETQYF. This chain uses TRBV5-4 with TRBJ2-5; D gene ambiguous. Trimming removed 2 bases from V and 2 bases from J, with 16 bases in between. Germline V CDR1 and CDR2: SGHNT, YYREEE (reference sequence). This CDR3 is built from 16 residues.

The chain uses TRBV6-5 and TRBJ2-7, with 11 bases fitting TRBD2. Germline V lookup: CDR1 MNHEY, CDR2 SVGAGI. This CDR3 is 16 amino acids long. Germline trimming cut 2 bases from V and 7 bases from J; bases unmatched to any gene: 10. DNA of the CDR3: TGTGCCAGCAGTTACGCGGGGACTAGCGGAGTTAAGGAGCAGTACTTC. This gives the protein CASSYAGTSGVKEQYF.

V is TRBV30 and J is TRBJ2-1, with 7 bases lining up with TRBD2. This CDR3 is 13 amino acids long. The germline V gene encodes CDR1 GTSNPN and CDR2 SVGIG (reference sequence). V gave up 5 bases and J gave up 4 bases; unmatched junction bases: 5. Written as DNA, the CDR3 is TGTGCCTGGTCGGGGACTATTTACAATGAGCAGTTCTTC. Protein: CAWSGTIYNEQFF.